The 17 T cell receptor beta chains reported below all come from one sample, sequenced in a study of cytomegalovirus exposure and HLA in healthy donors (dated by TCRdb to about 2017). Library preparation was by the immunoSEQ multiplex PCR assay. For the multiplex PCR, a mixture combining 60 forward primers for TCR Vbeta segments and 13 reverse primers for TCR Jbeta segments was used. TCRdb stores this immuneACCESS table with in-frame sequences only. Part of the clones is absent; in the studies checked, under half of the shortfall reflects unresolved V genes, and no reason is known for the rest. In this sample the table shows about 130,000 clones, around 63% of which occur a single time. The ten largest clones take up 1.6% of the sample. Sequenced material: PBMCs. Source of these receptors: a human donor in good health.

As for this clone: One end of the junction does not line up with germline, which may come from a read error. The V and J genes are TRBV19 and TRBJ2-1, with 11 nucleotides matching TRBD2. The germline V gene has CDR1 LNHDA and CDR2 SQIVND (reference sequence). This CDR3 has 16 residues. DNA of the CDR3: TGTGCCAGTACGGACATAGCGGGAGGGCCCTACATTGAGCAGTTCTTC. Translated: CASTDIAGGPYIEQFF.

The chain combines TRBV7-2 with TRBJ1-5; TRBD1 matches 7 bases. The CDR3 consists of 16 residues. The V and J ends lost 4 bases and 7 bases, in that order; junction bases with no gene match: 13. Per germline, CDR1 SGHTA and CDR2 FQGNSA. The CDR3 loop reads CASSSLGGGRGQPQHF. For the CDR3, the DNA is TGTGCCAGCAGCTCCCTAGGAGGGGGCAGGGGGCAGCCCCAGCATTTT.

The V gene is TRBV4-1, the J gene TRBJ2-7, with 10 bases identical to TRBD1. CDR1 MGHRA and CDR2 YSYEKL come from the germline V gene. The CDR3 runs 15 residues. Trimming removed 4 bases from V and 6 bases from J; junction bases left unmatched: 9. The CDR3 DNA sequence: TGCGCCAGCAGCCGACAGGGGGCTGACGTCGGCGAGCAGTACTTC. Translated: CASSRQGADVGEQYF.

This chain joins TRBV6-5 and TRBJ1-2; D is uncertain. Germline CDR1 is MNHEY and CDR2 is SVGAGI. The CDR3 runs to 15 residues. V lost 5 bases and J 2 bases, leaving 15 bases between the germline ends. The CDR3 sequence: CASSLDGVLNYGYTF. The CDR3 DNA sequence: TGTGCCAGCAGTCTGGACGGGGTGCTAAACTATGGCTACACCTTC.

This clone occurred once. This chain links TRBV18 with TRBJ1-1; possible D gene TRBD1, 5 bases. V was shortened by 2 bases and J by 0 bases, with 13 bases between the two germline ends. Germline lookup yields CDR1 KGHSH and CDR2 LQKENI. The CDR3 spans 16 residues. The CDR3 DNA reads as TGTGCCAGCTCACCAGGGGCCCGGGGGGTGAACACTGAAGCTTTCTTT. Translating gives CASSPGARGVNTEAFF.

A few counts support this clone. The chain uses TRBV5-4 and TRBJ2-6; 8 nucleotides agree with TRBD1. This CDR3 contains 19 residues. After removal of 4 bases from V and 2 bases from J, the junction contained 14 bases not matched to a gene. CDR1 is SGHNT and CDR2 is YYREEE in the germline V gene (reference sequence). CDR3 in DNA: TGTGCCAGCAGCGACAGTTCCCTGGGCAGGGGGCCTGGGGCCAACGTCCTGACTTTC. Translating gives CASSDSSLGRGPGANVLTF.

The V gene is TRBV15, the J gene TRBJ2-6; D is unresolved. V gave up 5 bases and J gave up 0 bases, with 8 bases separating them. Germline V lookup: CDR1 LNHNV, CDR2 YYDKDF (reference sequence). This CDR3 contains 15 residues. The CDR3 sequence is CATSARSSGANVLTF. CDR3 DNA sequence: TGTGCCACCAGCGCCCGGAGCTCTGGGGCCAACGTCCTGACTTTC.

The V and J genes are TRBV5-1 and TRBJ2-1, with 8 bases lining up with TRBD2. CDR3 size: 14 residues. With V trimmed by 0 bases and J by 10 bases, 6 bases remained unmatched. Germline V gene data show CDR1 as SGHRS and CDR2 as YFSETQ. DNA for the CDR3: TGCGCCAGCAGCTTGGCGGCTAGCGGGCCAGAGCAGTTCTTC. It codes for CASSLAASGPEQFF.

This sequence joins TRBV5-1 and TRBJ2-7; 8 bases align to TRBD2. Per germline, CDR1 SGHRS and CDR2 YFSETQ. The CDR3 loop spans 16 amino acids. The ends lost 4 bases at V and 2 bases at J; junction bases unmatched: 11. CDR3 residues: CASSPGGIGRAYEQYF. DNA of the CDR3: TGCGCCAGCAGCCCAGGTGGGATCGGGAGGGCCTACGAGCAGTACTTC.

The CDR3 nucleotides are TGTGCCAGCAGTTCCGACCGACCCGTTATAGCCTCCCGGAACCTCCTCTGGTACTTC. Translating it yields CASSSDRPVIASRNLLWYF. The rearrangement joins TRBV28 to TRBJ2-7; no clear D gene. Germline CDR1 MDHEN, CDR2 SYDVKM. The V and J ends lost 4 bases and 12 bases respectively, with 37 bases between them. This CDR3 is built from 19 residues.

This clone occurred a few times. CDR3 region: CASSPEVDEQFF. The DNA of the CDR3 is TGTGCCAGCTCACCGGAGGTTGATGAGCAGTTCTTC. This chain joins TRBV18 and TRBJ2-1; TRBD2 might be the D (5 bases). CDR1 and CDR2 (germline): KGHSH, LQKENI. The CDR3 is 12 residues long. V was pared by 3 bases and J by 8 bases, with 8 bases between. The whole variable domain, remainder taken from reference TRBV18 and TRBJ2-1, is NAGVMQNPRHLVRRRGQEARLRCSPMKGHSHVYWYRQLPEEGLKFMVYLQKENIIDESGMPKERFSAEFPKEGPSILRIQQVVRGDSAAYFCASSPEVDEQFFGPGTRLTVL.

This chain connects TRBV11-3 to TRBJ1-4; weak D call: TRBD1 (6 bases). Deletions cut 5 bases from V and 3 bases from J, with 19 bases between. The CDR3 is made up of 17 amino acids. Germline loops: CDR1 SGHNT, CDR2 YENEEA. CDR3 residues: CASSAQTWGQANEKLFF. CDR3 nucleotides: TGTGCCAGCAGCGCCCAGACCTGGGGGCAGGCTAATGAAAAACTGTTTTTT.

This chain links TRBV11-2 with TRBJ2-5; D might be TRBD2 (5 bases). Germline V gene sequence: CDR1 SGHAT, CDR2 FQNNGV. This CDR3 is built from 16 residues. V was trimmed by 0 bases and J by 0 bases, leaving 11 bases between them. The CDR3 DNA reads TGTGCCAGCAGCTTAGAGGCGGCGGGTAACCAAGAGACCCAGTACTTC. It codes for CASSLEAAGNQETQYF.

The chain uses TRBV28 and TRBJ1-5; D remains unclear. CDR1 and CDR2 from the germline V gene are MDHEN and SYDVKM. The CDR3 contains 16 residues. The ends were cut back, 7 bases at V and 2 bases at J, with 18 bases in the middle. Here the CDR3 DNA reads TGTGCCAGCACCGAACGGCTAAACGCGGGCAATCAGCCCCAGCATTTT. It codes for CASTERLNAGNQPQHF.

The chain joins TRBV7-9 to TRBJ1-1; D is unresolved. V dropped 3 bases and J dropped 4 bases, with 6 bases sitting between them. The germline gives CDR1 SEHNR, CDR2 FQNEAQ (reference sequence). The CDR3 length is 12 residues. CDR3 amino acids: CASSFGLTEAFF. CDR3 coding DNA: TGTGCCAGCAGCTTCGGTCTCACTGAAGCTTTCTTT.

This chain uses TRBV9 with TRBJ2-3; D gene uncertain. The CDR3 length is 14 residues. V dropped 1 base and J dropped 1 base, with 7 bases sitting between them. Germline lookup yields CDR1 SGDLS and CDR2 YYNGEE. CDR3 loop: CASSVSRGTDTQYF. In nucleotides, the CDR3 is TGTGCCAGCAGCGTAAGTCGGGGCACAGATACGCAGTATTTT. Based on the CDR3 plus reference TRBV9 and TRBJ2-3, the full variable domain is DSGVTQTPKHLITATGQRVTLRCSPRSGDLSVYWYQQSLDQGLQFLIQYYNGEERAKGNILERFSAQQFPDLHSELNLSSLELGDSALYFCASSVSRGTDTQYFGPGTRLTVL.

CDR3: CASSLSPGDYGYTF. CDR3 sequence (DNA): TGTGCCAGCAGTTTATCGCCCGGGGACTATGGCTACACCTTC. The chain has TRBV27 and TRBJ1-2; D gene unclear. This CDR3 contains 14 residues. Trimming took off 0 bases at V and 3 bases at J, with 8 bases between the two ends. Germline V CDR1 and CDR2: MNHEY, SMNVEV (reference sequence).